This T cell receptor beta chain comes out of a study of blood T cells in healthy people across ages. Per the germline V gene, CDR1 is MNHEY and CDR2 is SVGEGT. The V and J ends lost 6 bases and 10 bases respectively, with 12 bases between them. The CDR3 sequence is 11 residues long. This clonotype has just a few counts. It was with a sample-barcoded 5' primer and a J-beta primer mix that a second PCR of about 6 to 11 cycles was run. MiXCR, applied by TCRdb to the 5' RACE reads, yields one record per CDR3 protein. The repertoire holds almost 800,000 distinct CDR3 sequences, with 55% to 70% as singletons.

The source is a man aged 30 to 45 in good health. This sequence joins TRBV6-2 or TRBV6-3 and TRBJ1-2, with D hard to call. Sequencing was performed on blood. The DNA for the CDR3 is TGTGCCAGCAGCCAGGTGTTCGACTACACCTTC. Its protein is CASSQVFDYTF.